This TCR beta chain derives from a study of response to subunit inactivated influenza vaccine. A note on this clonotype: The antigen is not known.

Findings and limits, study-wide: A suggestion made by the authors is that each seasonal influenza vaccination recruits few new T cells.

Each CDR3 protein is one row after TCRdb ran MiXCR on the RT-PCR reads. The sample lists more than 200,000 distinct CDR3 sequences; about 12% were seen once. This sample comprised non-naive T cells sorted from PBMCs, obtained 14 days before vaccination. The source is a man in his fifties or sixties who received an inactivated influenza vaccine.

CDR3 sequence reads: CASSEYRTSGRRINEQFF. DNA of the CDR3: TGTGCCAGCAGTGAATATCGTACTAGCGGGAGGAGGATCAATGAGCAGTTCTTC. The chain has TRBV25-1 and TRBJ2-1; 12 nucleotides match TRBD2. The V and J ends lost 0 bases and 6 bases, in that order; junction bases with no gene match: 9. This CDR3 spans 18 amino acids. CDR1 and CDR2 (germline): MGHDK, SYGVNS.